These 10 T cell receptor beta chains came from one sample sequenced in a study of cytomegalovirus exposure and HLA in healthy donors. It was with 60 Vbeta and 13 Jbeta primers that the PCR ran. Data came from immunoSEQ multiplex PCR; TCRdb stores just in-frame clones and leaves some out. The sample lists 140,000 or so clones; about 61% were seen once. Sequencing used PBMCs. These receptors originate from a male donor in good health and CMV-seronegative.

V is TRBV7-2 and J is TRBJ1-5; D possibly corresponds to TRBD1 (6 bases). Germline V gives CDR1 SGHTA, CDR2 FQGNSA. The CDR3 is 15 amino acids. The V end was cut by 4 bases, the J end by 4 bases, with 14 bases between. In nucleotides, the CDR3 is TGTGCCAGCAGCTCGGGACAAACGGAGAATCAGCCCCAGCATTTT. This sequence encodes CASSSGQTENQPQHF.

In DNA form, the CDR3 reads TGTGCCAGCGGGAGGGCGGGGGCGCCCTACAATGAGCAGTTCTTC. Protein: CASGRAGAPYNEQFF. The chain has TRBV7-2 and TRBJ2-1, with D perhaps matching TRBD2 (7 bases). The CDR3 length is 15 residues. CDR1 is SGHTA and CDR2 is FQGNSA in the germline V gene. Trimming took off 8 bases at V and 2 bases at J, with 16 bases between the two ends.

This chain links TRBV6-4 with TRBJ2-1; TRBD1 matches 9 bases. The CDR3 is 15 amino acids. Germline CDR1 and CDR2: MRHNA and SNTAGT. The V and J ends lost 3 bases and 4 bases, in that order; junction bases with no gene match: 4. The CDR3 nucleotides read TGTGCCAGCAGTGATCAGGGGACAGGGTACAATGAGCAGTTCTTC. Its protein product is CASSDQGTGYNEQFF.

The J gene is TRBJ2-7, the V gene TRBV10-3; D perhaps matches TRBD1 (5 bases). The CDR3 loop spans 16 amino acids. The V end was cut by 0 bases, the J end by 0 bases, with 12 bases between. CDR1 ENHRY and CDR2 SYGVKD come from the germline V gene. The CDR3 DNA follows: TGTGCCATCAGTGAGTCAACAGGCGGAAGCTCCTACGAGCAGTACTTC. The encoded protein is CAISESTGGSSYEQYF.

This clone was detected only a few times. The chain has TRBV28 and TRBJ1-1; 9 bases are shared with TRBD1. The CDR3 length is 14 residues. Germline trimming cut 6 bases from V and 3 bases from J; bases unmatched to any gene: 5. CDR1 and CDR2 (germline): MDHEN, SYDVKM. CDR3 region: CASREQGAYTEAFF. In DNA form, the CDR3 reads TGTGCCAGCAGAGAACAGGGGGCTTACACTGAAGCTTTCTTT.

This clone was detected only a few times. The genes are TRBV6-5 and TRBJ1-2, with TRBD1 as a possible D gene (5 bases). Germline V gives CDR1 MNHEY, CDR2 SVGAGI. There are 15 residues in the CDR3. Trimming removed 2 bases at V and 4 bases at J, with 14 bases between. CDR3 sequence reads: CASSYDGRVGYGYTF. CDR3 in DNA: TGTGCCAGCAGTTACGACGGCAGGGTGGGCTATGGCTACACCTTC.

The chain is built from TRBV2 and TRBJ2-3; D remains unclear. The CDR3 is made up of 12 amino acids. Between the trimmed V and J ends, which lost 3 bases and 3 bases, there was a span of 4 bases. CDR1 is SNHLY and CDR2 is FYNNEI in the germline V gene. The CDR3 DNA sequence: TGTGCCAGCAGTGACAATACAGATACGCAGTATTTT. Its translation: CASSDNTDTQYF.

The DNA of the CDR3 is TGCGCCAGCAGCTCCCGGGACTATCGCACAGATACGCAGTATTTT. This gives the protein CASSSRDYRTDTQYF. The chain carries TRBV5-1 and TRBJ2-3; 7 bases fit TRBD2. V lost 3 bases and J lost 1; bases outside the gene matches: 5. The length of the CDR3 is 15 residues. Per germline, CDR1 SGHRS and CDR2 YFSETQ.

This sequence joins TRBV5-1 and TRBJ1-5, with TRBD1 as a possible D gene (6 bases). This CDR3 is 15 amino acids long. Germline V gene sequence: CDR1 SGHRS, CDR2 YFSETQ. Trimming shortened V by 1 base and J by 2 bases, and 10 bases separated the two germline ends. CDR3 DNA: TGCGCCAGCAGCTTGACAGGGATCGGCAATCAGCCCCAGCATTTT. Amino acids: CASSLTGIGNQPQHF.

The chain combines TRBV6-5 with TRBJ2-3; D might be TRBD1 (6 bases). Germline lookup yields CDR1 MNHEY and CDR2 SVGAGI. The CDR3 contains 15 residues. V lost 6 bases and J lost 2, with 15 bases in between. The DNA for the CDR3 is TGTGCCAGCAGCTCAGGGGTGGCGGTCACAGATACGCAGTATTTT. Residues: CASSSGVAVTDTQYF.